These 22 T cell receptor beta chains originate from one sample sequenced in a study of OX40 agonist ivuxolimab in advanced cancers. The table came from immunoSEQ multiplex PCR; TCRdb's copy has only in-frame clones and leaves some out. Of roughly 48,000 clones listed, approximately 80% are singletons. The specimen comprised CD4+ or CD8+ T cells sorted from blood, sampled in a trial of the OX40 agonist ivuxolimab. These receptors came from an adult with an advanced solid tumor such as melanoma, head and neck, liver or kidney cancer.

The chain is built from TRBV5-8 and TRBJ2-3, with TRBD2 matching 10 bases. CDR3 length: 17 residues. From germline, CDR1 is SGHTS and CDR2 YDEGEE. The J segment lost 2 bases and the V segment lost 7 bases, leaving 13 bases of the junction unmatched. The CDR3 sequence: CASPSMASGSFTDTQYF. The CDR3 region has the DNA TGTGCCAGCCCATCGATGGCTAGCGGGAGTTTCACAGATACGCAGTATTTT.

The CDR3 region has the DNA TGCGCCAGCAGCTTGGAGGTGGGGGGGCGGACTGAAGCTTTCTTT. It encodes CASSLEVGGRTEAFF. The chain joins TRBV5-1 to TRBJ1-1, with D possibly TRBD1 on 6 matching bases. Trimming pared 0 bases from V and 5 bases from J, leaving 14 bases between. The CDR3 length is 15 residues. The germline CDR1 and CDR2 sequences are SGHRS and YFSETQ.

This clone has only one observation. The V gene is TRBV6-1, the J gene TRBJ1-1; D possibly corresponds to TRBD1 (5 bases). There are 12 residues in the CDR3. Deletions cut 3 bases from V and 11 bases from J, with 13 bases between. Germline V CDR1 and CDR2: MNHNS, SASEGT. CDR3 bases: TGTGCCAGCAGTGATAGCAGGGCCTCCGCTTTCTTT. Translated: CASSDSRASAFF.

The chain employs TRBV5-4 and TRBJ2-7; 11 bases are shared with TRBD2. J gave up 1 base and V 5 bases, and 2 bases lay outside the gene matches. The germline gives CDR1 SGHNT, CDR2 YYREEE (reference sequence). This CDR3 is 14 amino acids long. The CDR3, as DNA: TGTGCCAGCAGGAGACTAGCGGGGTCCTACGAGCAGTACTTC. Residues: CASRRLAGSYEQYF.

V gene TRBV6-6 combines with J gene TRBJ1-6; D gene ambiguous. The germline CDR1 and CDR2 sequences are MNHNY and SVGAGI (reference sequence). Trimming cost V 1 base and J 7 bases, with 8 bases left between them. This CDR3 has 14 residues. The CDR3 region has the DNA TGTGCCAGCAGTTACTTACCACGGAATTCACCCCTCCACTTT. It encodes CASSYLPRNSPLHF.

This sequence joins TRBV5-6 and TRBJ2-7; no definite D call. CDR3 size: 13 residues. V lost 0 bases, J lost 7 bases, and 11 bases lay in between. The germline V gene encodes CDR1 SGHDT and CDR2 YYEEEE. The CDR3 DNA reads TGTGCCAGCAGCTTGGGGGGAATCTTGGAGCAGTACTTC. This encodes CASSLGGILEQYF.

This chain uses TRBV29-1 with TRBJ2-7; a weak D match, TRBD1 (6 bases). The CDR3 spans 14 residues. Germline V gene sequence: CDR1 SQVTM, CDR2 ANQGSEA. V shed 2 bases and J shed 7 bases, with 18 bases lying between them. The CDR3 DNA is TGCAGCGTTGAAAGCCAGGGGCGCCCAGGGGAGCAGTACTTC. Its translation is CSVESQGRPGEQYF.

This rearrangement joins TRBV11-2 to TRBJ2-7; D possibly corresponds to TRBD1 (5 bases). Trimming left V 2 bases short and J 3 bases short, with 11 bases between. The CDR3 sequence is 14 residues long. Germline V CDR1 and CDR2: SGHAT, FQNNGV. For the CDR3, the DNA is TGTGCCAGCAGCTTACTTCCCAGGGACTACGAGCAGTACTTC. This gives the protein CASSLLPRDYEQYF.

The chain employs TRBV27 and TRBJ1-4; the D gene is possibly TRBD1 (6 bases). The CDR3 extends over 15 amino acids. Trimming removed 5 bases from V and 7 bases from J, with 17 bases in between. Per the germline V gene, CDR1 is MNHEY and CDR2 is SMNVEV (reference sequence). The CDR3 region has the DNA TGTGCCAGCAGTCAATACAGGGCCGGCGGTGAAAAACTGTTTTTT. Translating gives CASSQYRAGGEKLFF.

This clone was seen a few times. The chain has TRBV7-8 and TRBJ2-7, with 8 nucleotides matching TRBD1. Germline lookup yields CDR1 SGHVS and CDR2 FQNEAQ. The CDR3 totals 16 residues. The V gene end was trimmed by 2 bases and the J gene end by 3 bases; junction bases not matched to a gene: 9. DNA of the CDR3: TGTGCCAGCAGCTTAAACGGCGGACAGGGAAACTACGAGCAGTACTTC. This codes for CASSLNGGQGNYEQYF.

CDR3 loop: CASSVSGVLGGELFF. As DNA, the CDR3 is TGTGCCAGCAGTGTGTCGGGGGTGCTCGGCGGGGAGCTGTTTTTT. The chain couples TRBV6-1 to TRBJ2-2; tentative D call: TRBD2 (6 bases). From germline, CDR1 is MNHNS and CDR2 SASEGT. V lost 4 bases, J lost 7 bases, and 16 bases lay in between. CDR3 length equals 15 residues.

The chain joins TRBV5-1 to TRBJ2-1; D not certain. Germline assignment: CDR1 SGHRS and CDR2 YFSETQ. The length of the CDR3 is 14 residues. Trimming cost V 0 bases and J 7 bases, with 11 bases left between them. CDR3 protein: CASSLGDVRNEQFF. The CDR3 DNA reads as TGCGCCAGCAGCTTGGGAGACGTACGGAATGAGCAGTTCTTC. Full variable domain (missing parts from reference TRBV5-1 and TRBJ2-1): KAGVTQTPRYLIKTRGQQVTLSCSPISGHRSVSWYQQTPGQGLQFLFEYFSETQRNKGNFPGRFSGRQFSNSRSEMNVSTLELGDSALYLCASSLGDVRNEQFFGPGTRLTVL.

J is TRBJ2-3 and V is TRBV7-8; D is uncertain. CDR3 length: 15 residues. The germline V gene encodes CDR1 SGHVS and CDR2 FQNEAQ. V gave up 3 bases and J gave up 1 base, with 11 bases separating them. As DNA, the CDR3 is TGTGCCAGCAGCTTGTCAGATTCTGGCACAGATACGCAGTATTTT. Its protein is CASSLSDSGTDTQYF.

The chain's CDR3 is CASSPGERLFF. In DNA, the CDR3 is TGTGCCAGCAGCCCCGGGGAACGACTGTTTTTT. The chain combines TRBV7-9 with TRBJ1-4; D remains ambiguous. V lost 5 bases and J lost 13, with 11 bases in between. The V gene's germline CDR1 is SEHNR and CDR2 FQNEAQ (reference sequence). This CDR3 contains 11 residues.

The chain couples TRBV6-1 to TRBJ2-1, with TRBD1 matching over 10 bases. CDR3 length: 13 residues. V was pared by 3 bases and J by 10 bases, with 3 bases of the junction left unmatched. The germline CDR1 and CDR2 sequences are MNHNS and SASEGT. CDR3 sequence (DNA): TGTGCCAGCAGTGAGGGACAGGGGAGGGAGCAGTTCTTC. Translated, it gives CASSEGQGREQFF.

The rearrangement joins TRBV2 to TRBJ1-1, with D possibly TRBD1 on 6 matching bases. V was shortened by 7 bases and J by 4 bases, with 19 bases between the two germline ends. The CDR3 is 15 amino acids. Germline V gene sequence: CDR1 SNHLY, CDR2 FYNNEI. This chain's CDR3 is CASIRGQGRGTEAFF. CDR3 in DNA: TGTGCCAGCATCCGAGGGCAGGGGAGAGGCACTGAAGCTTTCTTT.

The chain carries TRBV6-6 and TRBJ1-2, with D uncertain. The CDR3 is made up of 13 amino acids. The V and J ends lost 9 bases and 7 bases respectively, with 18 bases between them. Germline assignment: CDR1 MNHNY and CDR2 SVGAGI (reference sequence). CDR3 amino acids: CASRPRGTIGYTF. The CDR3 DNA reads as TGTGCCAGTCGCCCGCGGGGTACCATTGGCTACACCTTC.

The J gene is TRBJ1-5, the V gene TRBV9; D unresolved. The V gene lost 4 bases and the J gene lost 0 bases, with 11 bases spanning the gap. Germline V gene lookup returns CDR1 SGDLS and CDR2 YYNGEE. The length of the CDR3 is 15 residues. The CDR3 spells CASSSYEFSNQPQHF. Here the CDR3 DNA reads TGTGCCAGCAGCTCCTATGAGTTTAGCAATCAGCCCCAGCATTTT. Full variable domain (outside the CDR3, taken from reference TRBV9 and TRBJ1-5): DSGVTQTPKHLITATGQRVTLRCSPRSGDLSVYWYQQSLDQGLQFLIQYYNGEERAKGNILERFSAQQFPDLHSELNLSSLELGDSALYFCASSSYEFSNQPQHFGDGTRLSIL.

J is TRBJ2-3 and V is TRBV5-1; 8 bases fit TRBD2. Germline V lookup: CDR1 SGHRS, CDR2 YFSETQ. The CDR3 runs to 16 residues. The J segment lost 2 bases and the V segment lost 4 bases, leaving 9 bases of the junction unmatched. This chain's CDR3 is CASSPGTSGYTDTQYF. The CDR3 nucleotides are TGCGCCAGCAGCCCAGGAACTAGCGGATACACAGATACGCAGTATTTT.

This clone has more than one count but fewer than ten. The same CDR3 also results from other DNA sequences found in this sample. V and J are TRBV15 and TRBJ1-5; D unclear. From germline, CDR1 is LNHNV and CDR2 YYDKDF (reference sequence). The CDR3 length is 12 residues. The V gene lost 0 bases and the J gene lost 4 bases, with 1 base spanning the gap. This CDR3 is CATSRDNQPQHF. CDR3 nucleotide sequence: TGTGCCACCAGCAGAGATAATCAGCCCCAGCATTTT.

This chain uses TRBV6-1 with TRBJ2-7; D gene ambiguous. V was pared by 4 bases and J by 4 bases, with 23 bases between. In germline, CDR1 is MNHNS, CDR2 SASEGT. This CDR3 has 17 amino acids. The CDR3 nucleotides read TGTGCCAGCAGTGGGTTGGGTAGGGCGGAATCGGATTACGAGCAGTACTTC. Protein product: CASSGLGRAESDYEQYF.

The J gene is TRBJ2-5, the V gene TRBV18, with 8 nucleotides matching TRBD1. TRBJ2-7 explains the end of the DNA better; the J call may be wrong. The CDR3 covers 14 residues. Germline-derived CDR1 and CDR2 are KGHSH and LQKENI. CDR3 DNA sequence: TGTGCCAGCTCACCATATGACAGGGGCTACGAGCAGTACTTC. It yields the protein CASSPYDRGYEQYF.